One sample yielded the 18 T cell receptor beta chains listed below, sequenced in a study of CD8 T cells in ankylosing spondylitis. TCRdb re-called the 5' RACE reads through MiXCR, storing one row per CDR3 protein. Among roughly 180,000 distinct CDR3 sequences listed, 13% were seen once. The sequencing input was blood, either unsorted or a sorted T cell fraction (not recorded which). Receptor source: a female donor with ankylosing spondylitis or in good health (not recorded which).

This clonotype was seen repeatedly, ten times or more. CDR3 sequence: CASSSRLVADTQYF. The CDR3 nucleotides are TGTGCCAGCAGCTCCCGGTTAGTGGCAGATACGCAGTATTTT. V gene TRBV9 combines with J gene TRBJ2-3; D is unclear. Germline loops: CDR1 SGDLS, CDR2 YYNGEE. The CDR3 has 14 residues. Trimming left V 4 bases short and J 4 bases short, with 13 bases between.

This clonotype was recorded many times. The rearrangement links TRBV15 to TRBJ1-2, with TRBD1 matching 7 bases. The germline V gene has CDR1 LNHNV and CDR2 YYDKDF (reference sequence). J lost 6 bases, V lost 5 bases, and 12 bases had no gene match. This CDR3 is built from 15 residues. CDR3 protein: CATSPRGTAADGYTF. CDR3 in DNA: TGTGCCACCAGCCCACGCGGGACAGCGGCTGATGGCTACACCTTC.

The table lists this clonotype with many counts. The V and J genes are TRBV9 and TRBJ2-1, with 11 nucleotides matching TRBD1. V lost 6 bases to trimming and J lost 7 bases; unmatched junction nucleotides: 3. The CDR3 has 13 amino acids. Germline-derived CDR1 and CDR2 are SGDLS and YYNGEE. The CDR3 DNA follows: TGTGCCAGCAAGGGGGACAGGGGGAATGAGCAGTTCTTC. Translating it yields CASKGDRGNEQFF.

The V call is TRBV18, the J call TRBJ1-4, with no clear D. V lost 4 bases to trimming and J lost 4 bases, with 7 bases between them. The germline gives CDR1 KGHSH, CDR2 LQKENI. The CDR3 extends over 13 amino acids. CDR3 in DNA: TGTGCCAGCTCACAGTCCCATAATGAAAAACTGTTTTTT. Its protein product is CASSQSHNEKLFF.

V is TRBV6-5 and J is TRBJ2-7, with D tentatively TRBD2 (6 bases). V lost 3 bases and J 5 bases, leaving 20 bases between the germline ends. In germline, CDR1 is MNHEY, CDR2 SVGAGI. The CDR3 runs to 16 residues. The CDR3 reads CASSYRPGTSTHEQYF. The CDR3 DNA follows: TGTGCCAGCAGTTATCGCCCCGGGACTTCCACCCACGAGCAGTACTTC.

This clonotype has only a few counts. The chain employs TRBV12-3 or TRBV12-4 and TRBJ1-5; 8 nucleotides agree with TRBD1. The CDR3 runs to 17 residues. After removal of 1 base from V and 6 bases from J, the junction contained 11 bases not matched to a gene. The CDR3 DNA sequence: TGTGCCAGCAGTTTAGTCCCGACAGGGGTTGGGAGTCAGCCCCAGCATTTT. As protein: CASSLVPTGVGSQPQHF.

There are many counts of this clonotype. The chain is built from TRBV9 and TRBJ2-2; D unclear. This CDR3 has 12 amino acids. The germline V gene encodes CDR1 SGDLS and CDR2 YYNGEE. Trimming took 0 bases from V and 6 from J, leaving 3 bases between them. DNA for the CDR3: TGTGCCAGCAGCGTAGCGGCCGGGGAGCTGTTTTTT. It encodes CASSVAAGELFF.

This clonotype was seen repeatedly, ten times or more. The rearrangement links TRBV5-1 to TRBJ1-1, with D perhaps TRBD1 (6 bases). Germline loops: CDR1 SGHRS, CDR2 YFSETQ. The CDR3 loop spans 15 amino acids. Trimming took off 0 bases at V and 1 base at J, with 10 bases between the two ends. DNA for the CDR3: TGCGCCAGCAGCTTGGCCCCGGGGGCGAACACTGAAGCTTTCTTT. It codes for CASSLAPGANTEAFF.

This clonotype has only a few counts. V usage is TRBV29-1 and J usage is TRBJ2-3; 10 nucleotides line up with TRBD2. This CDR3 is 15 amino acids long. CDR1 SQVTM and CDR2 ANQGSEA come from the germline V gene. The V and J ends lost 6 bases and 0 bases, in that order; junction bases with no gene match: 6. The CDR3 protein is CSVATTSGSTDTQYF. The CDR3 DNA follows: TGCAGCGTGGCGACGACTAGCGGGAGCACAGATACGCAGTATTTT.

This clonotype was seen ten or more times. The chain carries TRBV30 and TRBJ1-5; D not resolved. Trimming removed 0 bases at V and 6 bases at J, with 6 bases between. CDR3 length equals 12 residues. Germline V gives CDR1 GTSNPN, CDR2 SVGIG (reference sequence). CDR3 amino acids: CAWSVGGQPQHF. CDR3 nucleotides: TGTGCCTGGAGTGTAGGCGGTCAGCCCCAGCATTTT.

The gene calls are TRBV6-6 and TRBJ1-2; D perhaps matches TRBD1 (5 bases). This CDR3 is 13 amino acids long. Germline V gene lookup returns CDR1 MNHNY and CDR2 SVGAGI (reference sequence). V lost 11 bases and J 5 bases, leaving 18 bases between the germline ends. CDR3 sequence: CAGRGGASYGYTF. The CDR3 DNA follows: TGTGCCGGGAGGGGAGGGGCGTCGTATGGCTACACCTTC.

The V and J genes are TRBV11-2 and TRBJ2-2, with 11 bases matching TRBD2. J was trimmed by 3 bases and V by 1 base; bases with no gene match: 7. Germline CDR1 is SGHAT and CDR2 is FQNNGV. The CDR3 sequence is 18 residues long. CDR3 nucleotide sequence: TGTGCCAGCAGCTTAGGGACTAGCGGGCCCGGGGACACCGGGGAGCTGTTTTTT. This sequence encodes CASSLGTSGPGDTGELFF.

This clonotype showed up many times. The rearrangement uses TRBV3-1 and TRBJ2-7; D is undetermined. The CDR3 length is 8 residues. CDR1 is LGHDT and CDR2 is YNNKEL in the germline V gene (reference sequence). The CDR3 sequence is CELREQYF. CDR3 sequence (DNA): TGTGAGCTGAGGGAGCAGTACTTC.

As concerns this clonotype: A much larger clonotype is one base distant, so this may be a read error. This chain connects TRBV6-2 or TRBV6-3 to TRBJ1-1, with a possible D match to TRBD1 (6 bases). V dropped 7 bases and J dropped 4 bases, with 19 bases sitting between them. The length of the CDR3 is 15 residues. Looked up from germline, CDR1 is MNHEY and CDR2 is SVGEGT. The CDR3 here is CASNRVGQPSTEAFF. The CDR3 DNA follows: TGTGCCAGCAACAGGGTCGGACAGCCTAGCACTGAAGCTTTCTTT.

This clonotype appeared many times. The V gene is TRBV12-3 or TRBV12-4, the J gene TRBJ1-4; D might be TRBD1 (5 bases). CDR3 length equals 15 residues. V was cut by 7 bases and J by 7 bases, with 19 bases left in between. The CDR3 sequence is CASTPGGASSEKLFF. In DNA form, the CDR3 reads TGTGCCAGCACCCCCGGCGGGGCAAGTAGTGAAAAACTGTTTTTT.

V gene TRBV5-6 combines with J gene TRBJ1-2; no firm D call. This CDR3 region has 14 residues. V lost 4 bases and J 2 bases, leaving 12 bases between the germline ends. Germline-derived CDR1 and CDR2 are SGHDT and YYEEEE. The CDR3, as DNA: TGTGCCAGCAGCGGGCCTACTGAAAACTATGGCTACACCTTC. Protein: CASSGPTENYGYTF.

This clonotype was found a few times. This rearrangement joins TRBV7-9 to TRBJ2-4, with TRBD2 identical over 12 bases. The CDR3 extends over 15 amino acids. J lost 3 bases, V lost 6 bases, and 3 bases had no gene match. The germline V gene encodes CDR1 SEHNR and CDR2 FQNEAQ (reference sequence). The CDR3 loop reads CASRLAGGDKNIQYF. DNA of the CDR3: TGTGCCAGCAGACTAGCGGGAGGAGACAAAAACATTCAGTACTTC.

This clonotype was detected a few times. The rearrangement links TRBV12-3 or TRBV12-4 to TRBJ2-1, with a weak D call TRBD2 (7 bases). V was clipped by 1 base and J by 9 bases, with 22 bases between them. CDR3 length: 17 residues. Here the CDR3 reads CASSLGAGAVGHVEQFF. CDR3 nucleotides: TGTGCCAGCAGTTTAGGCGCGGGAGCGGTGGGACACGTTGAGCAGTTCTTC.